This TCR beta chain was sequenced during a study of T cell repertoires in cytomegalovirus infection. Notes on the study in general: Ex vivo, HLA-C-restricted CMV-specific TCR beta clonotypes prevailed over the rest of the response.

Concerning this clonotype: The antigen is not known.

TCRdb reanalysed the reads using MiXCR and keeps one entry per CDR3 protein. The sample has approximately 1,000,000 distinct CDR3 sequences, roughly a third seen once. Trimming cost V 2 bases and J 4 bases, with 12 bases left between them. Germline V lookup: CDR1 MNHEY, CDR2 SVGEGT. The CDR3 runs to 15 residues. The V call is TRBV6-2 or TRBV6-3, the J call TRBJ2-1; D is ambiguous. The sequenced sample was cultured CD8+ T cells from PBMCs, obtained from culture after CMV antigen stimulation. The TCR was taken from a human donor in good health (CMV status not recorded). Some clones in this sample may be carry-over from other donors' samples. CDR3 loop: CASSYSPYVYNEQFF. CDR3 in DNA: TGTGCCAGCAGTTACAGCCCTTATGTGTACAATGAGCAGTTCTTC.